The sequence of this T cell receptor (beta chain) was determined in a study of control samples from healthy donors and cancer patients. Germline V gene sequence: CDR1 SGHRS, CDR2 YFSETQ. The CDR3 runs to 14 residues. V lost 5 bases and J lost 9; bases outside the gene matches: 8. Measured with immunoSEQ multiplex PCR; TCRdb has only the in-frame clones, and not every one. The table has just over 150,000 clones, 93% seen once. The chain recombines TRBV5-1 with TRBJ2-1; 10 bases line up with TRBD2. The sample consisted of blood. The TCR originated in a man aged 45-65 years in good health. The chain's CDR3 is CASRSASGSTEQFF. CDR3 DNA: TGCGCCAGCAGAAGCGCTAGCGGGAGCACTGAGCAGTTCTTC. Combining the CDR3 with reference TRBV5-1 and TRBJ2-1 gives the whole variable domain KAGVTQTPRYLIKTRGQQVTLSCSPISGHRSVSWYQQTPGQGLQFLFEYFSETQRNKGNFPGRFSGRQFSNSRSEMNVSTLELGDSALYLCASRSASGSTEQFFGPGTRLTVL.